Listed here are 27 T cell receptor beta chains from one sample, sequenced in a study of regulatory T cells in long-lasting Graves disease. Indicated time point: persistent/refractory GD, antithyroid drugs over 5 years with positive TRAb. RNA isolated from PBMCs was used to make the TCR library. Arm-PCR with iRepertoire HTBI primers amplified the CDR3 regions for these TCR beta libraries. TCRdb reprocessed the multiplex PCR reads via MiXCR and lists one record per CDR3 protein. The table shows hundreds of thousands of distinct CDR3 sequences, with about 22% occurring only once. Sequenced material: peripheral blood mononuclear cells (PBMCs), taken when the disease was refractory, from a patient treated with antithyroid drugs. The receptors shown here come from a female donor with Graves disease.

This clonotype was recorded many times. The gene calls are TRBV6-2 or TRBV6-3 and TRBJ1-6; no reliable D call. CDR1 MNHEY and CDR2 SVGEGT come from the germline V gene. The CDR3 totals 14 residues. Trimming left V 0 bases short and J 11 bases short, with 11 bases between. CDR3: CASSYSVAGAPLHF. CDR3 DNA sequence: TGTGCCAGCAGTTACTCGGTGGCCGGAGCACCCCTCCACTTT.

In this sample, this clonotype turned up many times. This rearrangement joins TRBV27 to TRBJ2-7, with 8 bases that match TRBD1. Unmatched junction bases numbered 3, after V lost 2 bases and J lost 3 bases. Germline CDR1 is MNHEY and CDR2 is SMNVEV (reference sequence). The CDR3 is 14 residues long. The CDR3 reads CASSLKGQGYEQYF. CDR3 in DNA: TGTGCCAGCAGTTTAAAAGGACAGGGCTACGAGCAGTACTTC.

V gene TRBV2 combines with J gene TRBJ2-3, with 14 bases lining up with TRBD2. V lost 6 bases and J lost 2; bases outside the gene matches: 10. The CDR3 covers 18 residues. Germline CDR1 reads SNHLY; CDR2 reads FYNNEI. The CDR3 reads CASSKGLAGDGSTDTQYF. DNA for the CDR3: TGTGCCAGCAGCAAGGGACTAGCGGGAGATGGGTCCACAGATACGCAGTATTTT.

J is TRBJ2-5 and V is TRBV20-1; D possibly corresponds to TRBD2 (5 bases). The CDR3 is 14 residues long. Germline values: CDR1 DFQATT, CDR2 SNEGSKA (reference sequence). Trimming took off 6 bases at V and 5 bases at J, with 19 bases between the two ends. The CDR3 DNA reads as TGCAGTGCACCAGAGGAGGCGTTCGGGGAGACCCAGTACTTC. Translated: CSAPEEAFGETQYF.

The J gene is TRBJ2-2, the V gene TRBV7-8; perhaps TRBD1 as D (6 bases). Germline V gene lookup returns CDR1 SGHVS and CDR2 FQNEAQ. This CDR3 region has 14 residues. V was shortened by 6 bases and J by 6 bases, with 14 bases between the two germline ends. CDR3 in amino acids: CASRPFSGAGELFF. The CDR3, as DNA: TGTGCCAGCAGGCCGTTCTCAGGGGCCGGGGAGCTGTTTTTT.

There are many counts of this clonotype. The chain is built from TRBV12-3 or TRBV12-4 and TRBJ2-5; no clear D gene. V was clipped by 4 bases and J by 2 bases, with 14 bases between them. This CDR3 region has 15 residues. CDR3 sequence (DNA): TGTGCCAGCAGTTCCCTCCGGCCGCCGCAAGAGACCCAGTACTTC. It codes for CASSSLRPPQETQYF.

CDR3 DNA: TGTGCCAGCAGTGAAAGTTTGGGACAGGACTACGAGCAGTACTTC. It is translated as CASSESLGQDYEQYF. The chain is built from TRBV6-1 and TRBJ2-7; 8 bases line up with TRBD1. This CDR3 spans 15 amino acids. Germline loops: CDR1 MNHNS, CDR2 SASEGT. J was trimmed by 3 bases and V by 2 bases; bases with no gene match: 6.

This clonotype was counted between two and nine times. The chain combines TRBV6-2 or TRBV6-3 with TRBJ2-7, with a possible D match to TRBD2 (7 bases). Trimming removed 4 bases from V and 3 bases from J, with 19 bases in between. The CDR3 runs to 16 residues. Germline-derived CDR1 and CDR2 are MNHEY and SVGEGT. The CDR3 DNA is TGTGCCAGCAGTTCCTTAGGGGGGGCCGGTCTCTACGAGCAGTACTTC. The encoded protein is CASSSLGGAGLYEQYF.

To note about this clonotype: A clone one base away is much larger, so this may be a read error. The chain couples TRBV11-3 to TRBJ1-1; TRBD1 agrees at 11 bases. Per germline, CDR1 SGHNT and CDR2 YENEEA. The CDR3 sequence is 14 residues long. The CDR3 sequence: CASSSRTGGTEACF. The CDR3 coding sequence is TGTGCCAGCAGCTCCCGGACAGGGGGCACTGAAGCTTGCTTT.

This clonotype showed up many times. This rearrangement joins TRBV28 to TRBJ1-5; unclear D gene. From germline, CDR1 is MDHEN and CDR2 SYDVKM. CDR3 length: 12 residues. The germline V and J ends were trimmed by 3 bases and 6 bases, with 6 bases remaining between them. The CDR3 DNA follows: TGTGCCAGCAGTTTGTCAAGTCAGCCCCAGCATTTT. The encoded protein is CASSLSSQPQHF. Based on the CDR3 plus reference TRBV28 and TRBJ1-5, the full variable domain is DVKVTQSSRYLVKRTGEKVFLECVQDMDHENMFWYRQDPGLGLRLIYFSYDVKMKEKGDIPEGYSVSREKKERFSLILESASTNQTSMYLCASSLSSQPQHFGDGTRLSIL.

The rearrangement uses TRBV4-1 and TRBJ1-6; 7 bases match TRBD1. Germline loops: CDR1 MGHRA, CDR2 YSYEKL. Trimming removed 4 bases from V and 6 bases from J; junction bases left unmatched: 6. This CDR3 has 15 amino acids. The CDR3 DNA is TGCGCCAGCAGCCGAGACAGGGCCCTTAATTCACCCCTCCACTTT. It codes for CASSRDRALNSPLHF.

This clonotype appeared once. A much larger clone differs from this one at a single base, so this may be a read error. The rearrangement links TRBV28 to TRBJ1-1; D is ambiguous. The germline CDR1 and CDR2 sequences are MDHEN and SYDVKM. The CDR3 spans 12 residues. CDR3 in DNA: TGTGCCGGCAGTTTGAGGCCGACTGAAGCTTTCTTT. Translation: CAGSLRPTEAFF.

The chain employs TRBV5-5 and TRBJ1-5; TRBD1 is a possible D gene (5 bases). V shed 2 bases and J shed 3 bases, with 15 bases lying between them. In germline, CDR1 is SGHKS, CDR2 YYEKEE (reference sequence). The CDR3 length is 16 residues. In DNA form, the CDR3 reads TGTGCCAGCAGCTTCTTTGCAGGGAAAAACAATCAGCCCCAGCATTTT. This translates into CASSFFAGKNNQPQHF.

This clonotype was counted at least ten times. The chain uses TRBV9 and TRBJ1-4; D ambiguous. CDR1 is SGDLS, CDR2 YYNGEE, per germline. Trimming shortened V by 0 bases and J by 10 bases, and 13 bases separated the two germline ends. CDR3 length: 14 amino acids. CDR3 DNA: TGTGCCAGCAGCGTAGTGCCAGGCGATGGAAAACTGTTTTTT. It codes for CASSVVPGDGKLFF.

This clonotype was detected ten times or more. The junction differs from germline at one of its ends, possibly a read error. The rearrangement joins TRBV7-7 to TRBJ2-7; D gene uncertain. CDR3 length equals 16 residues. CDR1 and CDR2 (germline): SSHAT, FNYEAQ (reference sequence). DNA for the CDR3: TGTGCTAGCAGCTTAGACACAAGTCTCAGCTCCTACGAGCAGTACTTC. Protein: CASSLDTSLSSYEQYF.

This clonotype appeared many times. This rearrangement joins TRBV7-2 to TRBJ2-5; 10 nucleotides align to TRBD2. CDR1 and CDR2 (germline): SGHTA, FQGNSA. This CDR3 region has 15 residues. V shed 6 bases, J shed 4 bases, and the junction held 8 bases outside the gene matches. CDR3 in amino acids: CASRVTSGSVETQYF. CDR3 coding DNA: TGTGCCAGCAGAGTGACTAGCGGGTCGGTAGAGACCCAGTACTTC.

The table lists this clonotype with many counts. The gene calls are TRBV7-8 and TRBJ2-7; unclear D gene. With 5 bases removed from V and 2 bases from J, the gap between germline ends came to 7 bases. Per the germline V gene, CDR1 is SGHVS and CDR2 is FQNEAQ. The CDR3 is 12 residues long. The CDR3 region is CASSPNPYEQYF. The CDR3 DNA reads TGTGCCAGCAGCCCGAATCCCTACGAGCAGTACTTC.

The J gene is TRBJ2-3, the V gene TRBV10-3, with 9 bases aligning to TRBD2. The V gene end was trimmed by 5 bases and the J gene end by 0 bases; junction bases not matched to a gene: 3. Germline CDR1 reads ENHRY; CDR2 reads SYGVKD. This CDR3 has 15 residues. The CDR3 nucleotides read TGTGCCATCAGTCCTAGCGGGGCTAGCACAGATACGCAGTATTTT. It specifies CAISPSGASTDTQYF.

Worth noting for this clonotype: Just one base apart from a much larger clone, this may be a read error. The chain employs TRBV28 and TRBJ2-7; 8 bases fit TRBD2. Germline V gene data show CDR1 as MDHEN and CDR2 as SYDVKM. This CDR3 contains 16 residues. CDR3 protein: CASSFRGRFSSYEQCF. CDR3 nucleotide sequence: TGTGCCAGCAGTTTTCGCGGGAGGTTTAGCTCCTACGAGCAGTGCTTC.

The chain links TRBV4-2 to TRBJ2-7; D is possibly TRBD2 (5 bases). CDR1 is LGHNA and CDR2 is YNFKEQ in the germline V gene. There are 14 residues in the CDR3. V gave up 0 bases and J gave up 2 bases, with 8 bases separating them. The CDR3 sequence: CASSQELGTYEQYF. For the CDR3, the DNA is TGTGCCAGCAGCCAAGAACTCGGGACCTACGAGCAGTACTTC.

This clonotype has at least ten counts. This sequence joins TRBV28 and TRBJ2-7; D gene unclear. CDR3 length: 12 amino acids. The V and J ends lost 2 bases and 5 bases respectively, with 7 bases between them. The V gene's germline CDR1 is MDHEN and CDR2 SYDVKM. The CDR3 nucleotides read TGTGCCAGCAGTTTAGGGGATGACGAGCAGTACTTC. It is translated as CASSLGDDEQYF.

The V gene is TRBV19, the J gene TRBJ2-7, with D unresolved. The CDR3 spans 15 residues. Trimming pared 5 bases from V and 2 bases from J, leaving 16 bases between. Per the germline V gene, CDR1 is LNHDA and CDR2 is SQIVND (reference sequence). The CDR3 loop reads CASSSLDSPAYEQYF. Here the CDR3 DNA reads TGTGCCAGTAGTTCACTCGACTCTCCGGCCTACGAGCAGTACTTC.

This clonotype has a handful of counts. This chain joins TRBV4-1 and TRBJ1-4; possibly TRBD1 for D (5 bases). With 0 bases removed from V and 6 bases from J, the gap between germline ends came to 14 bases. The CDR3 runs 16 residues. Germline CDR1 and CDR2: MGHRA and YSYEKL. CDR3: CASSQDPQGGHEKLFF. The CDR3 coding sequence is TGCGCCAGCAGCCAAGATCCCCAGGGCGGCCATGAAAAACTGTTTTTT.

This chain connects TRBV20-1 to TRBJ1-6; D is possibly TRBD1 (5 bases). The V end lost 0 bases, the J end lost 9 bases, and 9 bases lay between the germline ends. CDR1 and CDR2 (germline): DFQATT, SNEGSKA (reference sequence). CDR3 length equals 13 residues. In nucleotides, the CDR3 is TGCAGTGCTAGAGATCCAGGGCGTTCACCCCTCCACTTT. Amino acids: CSARDPGRSPLHF.

This clonotype has only a few counts. This rearrangement joins TRBV20-1 to TRBJ2-1; perhaps TRBD2 as D (7 bases). Germline-derived CDR1 and CDR2 are DFQATT and SNEGSKA (reference sequence). The CDR3 spans 15 residues. V was shortened by 6 bases and J by 9 bases, with 24 bases between the two germline ends. The CDR3 DNA is TGCAGTGCGGGGGGGGCCGGGAGATGGGAAGCTGAGCAGTTCTTC. Amino acids: CSAGGAGRWEAEQFF.

The sample holds a few counts of this clonotype. The J gene is TRBJ1-5, the V gene TRBV20-1, with 7 bases lining up with TRBD1. The germline CDR1 and CDR2 sequences are DFQATT and SNEGSKA (reference sequence). V was pared by 7 bases and J by 6 bases, with 6 bases of the junction left unmatched. The CDR3 contains 12 residues. The DNA for the CDR3 is TGCAGTGTACAGACAGGGTTTCAGCCCCAGCATTTT. Translation: CSVQTGFQPQHF.

This clonotype was found many times. The chain employs TRBV2 and TRBJ2-2; D is unresolved. From germline, CDR1 is SNHLY and CDR2 FYNNEI. The CDR3 covers 16 residues. V was shortened by 4 bases and J by 2 bases, with 14 bases between the two germline ends. Here the CDR3 DNA reads TGTGCCAGCAGTGTCTTCTCTGTCCCCAACACCGGGGAGCTGTTTTTT. Residues: CASSVFSVPNTGELFF.